Each of the 3 T cell receptor beta chains below was sequenced from the same sample in a study of blood T cell repertoires in COVID-19. TCRdb's table, derived via immunoSEQ multiplex PCR, lists solely in-frame clones and lacks some. The sample lists approximately 130,000 clones, approximately 81% occurring once. Specimen: peripheral blood. The origin of the receptors is a man between 60 and 70 years old with acute or convalescent COVID-19.

V gene TRBV18 combines with J gene TRBJ2-2; TRBD1 matches at 11 bases. CDR3 length equals 15 residues. From germline, CDR1 is KGHSH and CDR2 LQKENI. Trimming took 6 bases from V and 8 from J; bases not matched to a gene: 8. For the CDR3, the DNA is TGTGCCAGCTCGTCCTGGACAGGGGGCGCGGGGGAGCTGTTTTTT. Translated: CASSSWTGGAGELFF.

The CDR3, as DNA: TGCAGTGCTAGTCCCACTAGCGGGAGACCCAATGAGCAGTTCTTC. Amino acid sequence: CSASPTSGRPNEQFF. The chain links TRBV20-1 to TRBJ2-1, with 11 bases lining up with TRBD2. Looked up from germline, CDR1 is DFQATT and CDR2 is SNEGSKA (reference sequence). Trimming removed 3 bases from V and 6 bases from J; junction bases left unmatched: 7. This CDR3 comprises 15 residues.

The V call is TRBV7-2, the J call TRBJ2-3, with TRBD2 identical over 8 bases. The CDR3 extends over 16 amino acids. Germline lookup yields CDR1 SGHTA and CDR2 FQGNSA. V was pared by 3 bases and J by 2 bases, with 7 bases of the junction left unmatched. Here the CDR3 reads CASSLASGRPTDTQYF. The DNA of the CDR3 is TGTGCCAGCAGCTTGGCAAGCGGGAGACCCACAGATACGCAGTATTTT.